This T cell receptor (beta chain) was sequenced in a study of blood T cell repertoires in COVID-19. Background on the study: COVID-19 samples collected from the United States, Italy and Spain covered acute and convalescent phases. Sources were T cells, B-cell-depleted T cells, or PBMCs; the material itself was cDNA or gDNA.

The V and J ends lost 8 bases and 8 bases respectively, with 12 bases between them. The CDR3 covers 11 residues. The V gene's germline CDR1 is MNHEY and CDR2 SMNVEV (reference sequence). In the original workflow: Amplification with reference gene primers provided the estimates of nucleated cell counts. Libraries were prepared by immunoSEQ multiplex PCR; TCRdb keeps only in-frame clonotypes and omits some of them. The DNA was the basis for D and trimming; V, J and clone size are from that table. The sample contains about 160,000 clones, about 80% of which appear only once. The rearrangement joins TRBV27 to TRBJ1-1; D is possibly TRBD1 (5 bases). The material sequenced was peripheral blood. The sequence was obtained from a woman of 80 years or more with acute or convalescent COVID-19. The CDR3 DNA follows: TGTGCCAGCTCACAGGTGGGAGAAGCTTTCTTT. This encodes CASSQVGEAFF.